These 21 T cell receptor beta chains share one sample of origin, sequenced in a study of CD8 T cells in Susac syndrome. RNA, at about 0.45 to 1 ug, was reverse transcribed with random hexamers. TCRdb called the immunoSEQ multiplex PCR reads again in MiXCR, with one record for every CDR3 protein. The sample consists of 150,000 to 200,000 distinct CDR3 sequences, roughly 91% of them appearing once. The sequenced sample consisted of CD4+ T cells from PBMCs. Every receptor here comes from a human donor with Susac syndrome.

The CDR3 sequence: CASSPSRQGRKVEETQYF. DNA of the CDR3: TGTGCCAGCAGCCCGAGCCGACAGGGAAGAAAGGTCGAAGAGACCCAGTACTTC. The rearrangement joins TRBV6-2 or TRBV6-3 to TRBJ2-5; 7 bases map to TRBD1. CDR3 length equals 18 residues. J was trimmed by 3 bases and V by 6 bases; bases with no gene match: 19. Germline V CDR1 and CDR2: MNHEY, SVGEGT.

The rearrangement links TRBV7-9 to TRBJ1-1; 7 bases align to TRBD1. CDR1 and CDR2 from the germline V gene are SEHNR and FQNEAQ (reference sequence). The J segment lost 4 bases and the V segment lost 8 bases, leaving 4 bases of the junction unmatched. CDR3 size: 12 residues. CDR3 coding DNA: TGTGCCAGCTCCCCAGGGGGCACTGAAGCTTTCTTT. Its protein product is CASSPGGTEAFF.

V is TRBV4-1 and J is TRBJ1-1; the D gene is possibly TRBD1 (6 bases). V was cut by 1 base and J by 5 bases, with 17 bases left in between. This CDR3 contains 16 residues. The germline V gene has CDR1 MGHRA and CDR2 YSYEKL. CDR3 in DNA: TGCGCCAGCAGCCAAGTGGCAGGGGCTCAGGGGACTGAAGCTTTCTTT. Protein: CASSQVAGAQGTEAFF.

The CDR3 DNA reads TGTGCCAGCAGTTCACCTCAGGGGGCGCTCGAAGAAGAGCAGTACTTC. Translation gives CASSSPQGALEEEQYF. This chain joins TRBV27 and TRBJ2-7; 8 bases map to TRBD1. Germline lookup yields CDR1 MNHEY and CDR2 SMNVEV (reference sequence). CDR3 length: 16 amino acids. The V and J ends lost 4 bases and 7 bases, in that order; junction bases with no gene match: 15.

The chain combines TRBV10-3 with TRBJ2-2; TRBD1 might be the D (5 bases). This CDR3 has 17 residues. Deletions cut 4 bases from V and 1 base from J, with 16 bases between. CDR1 is ENHRY, CDR2 SYGVKD, per germline. CDR3 residues: CAISGVPTAGNTGELFF. The CDR3 nucleotides read TGTGCCATCAGTGGGGTCCCGACAGCCGGGAACACCGGGGAGCTGTTTTTT.

The count of this clonotype is one. V usage is TRBV19 and J usage is TRBJ1-5, with 8 positions matching TRBD1. The CDR3 is 13 residues long. Trimming took 8 bases from V and 4 from J; bases not matched to a gene: 4. Germline V CDR1 and CDR2: LNHDA, SQIVND (reference sequence). CDR3 loop: CASVGQGNQPQHF. CDR3 nucleotide sequence: TGTGCCAGTGTTGGACAGGGTAATCAGCCCCAGCATTTT. Supplemented by reference TRBV19 and TRBJ1-5, the full variable domain reads DGGITQSPKYLFRKEGQNVTLSCEQNLNHDAMYWYRQDPGQGLRLIYYSQIVNDFQKGDIAEGYSVSREKKESFPLTVTSAQKNPTAFYLCASVGQGNQPQHFGDGTRLSIL.

The chain uses TRBV5-1 and TRBJ2-1; 7 bases line up with TRBD2. CDR1 is SGHRS and CDR2 is YFSETQ in the germline V gene. The V and J ends lost 1 base and 4 bases, in that order; junction bases with no gene match: 5. This CDR3 comprises 15 residues. As DNA, the CDR3 is TGCGCCAGCAGCTTGATAGGACTAGATTACAATGAGCAGTTCTTC. Protein sequence: CASSLIGLDYNEQFF.

The chain has TRBV12-5 and TRBJ1-1; a possible D gene is TRBD1 (5 bases). There are 13 residues in the CDR3. Trimming shortened V by 3 bases and J by 2 bases, and 7 bases separated the two germline ends. The germline V gene has CDR1 LGHNT and CDR2 FRNRAP. The CDR3 bases are TGTGCTAGTGGTTTCAGGGTAAACACTGAAGCTTTCTTT. It codes for CASGFRVNTEAFF.

This chain joins TRBV2 and TRBJ2-3; D is unclear. With 9 bases removed from V and 5 bases from J, the gap between germline ends came to 9 bases. Germline V gene data show CDR1 as SNHLY and CDR2 as FYNNEI. This CDR3 comprises 11 residues. The CDR3 sequence is CARGLGDTQYF. CDR3 coding DNA: TGTGCCAGGGGTTTAGGAGATACGCAGTATTTT.

The CDR3 coding sequence is TGTGCCATTAGCGGCGCACAGGGCTCTGAGCAGTACTTC. Residues: CAISGAQGSEQYF. This rearrangement joins TRBV10-3 to TRBJ2-7; D possibly matches TRBD1 or TRBD2 (6 bases each). This CDR3 contains 13 residues. Germline V gene sequence: CDR1 ENHRY, CDR2 SYGVKD. V was pared by 9 bases and J by 7 bases, with 19 bases between.

The chain uses TRBV11-2 and TRBJ2-1, with TRBD1 identical over 10 bases. The CDR3 has 15 residues. V shed 6 bases and J 9 bases; nucleotides not matched to a gene: 11. The germline gives CDR1 SGHAT, CDR2 FQNNGV. The CDR3 is CASRQRGQGNGEQFF. The CDR3 nucleotides are TGTGCCAGCAGGCAAAGGGGACAGGGGAACGGTGAGCAGTTCTTC.

This chain connects TRBV5-4 to TRBJ1-1; D not resolved. This CDR3 is built from 15 residues. The V and J ends lost 0 bases and 0 bases respectively, with 9 bases between them. Per the germline V gene, CDR1 is SGHNT and CDR2 is YYREEE (reference sequence). The CDR3 DNA follows: TGTGCCAGCAGCTTGGACTTTGGGGTGAACACTGAAGCTTTCTTT. This encodes CASSLDFGVNTEAFF.

The genes are TRBV5-1 and TRBJ2-4, with D maybe TRBD1 (6 bases). CDR1 is SGHRS, CDR2 YFSETQ, per germline. The CDR3 spans 13 residues. V lost 3 bases and J lost 8, with 12 bases in between. CDR3: CASSSGQLDIQYF. In DNA form, the CDR3 reads TGCGCCAGCAGCTCAGGACAGTTAGACATTCAGTACTTC.

The chain joins TRBV5-1 to TRBJ1-4, with D perhaps matching TRBD1 (6 bases). The ends were cut back, 5 bases at V and 8 bases at J, with 19 bases in the middle. Germline assignment: CDR1 SGHRS and CDR2 YFSETQ. The length of the CDR3 is 15 residues. CDR3 in amino acids: CASRSQQGNGEKLFF. In DNA, the CDR3 is TGCGCCAGCAGGAGTCAACAGGGTAATGGGGAAAAACTGTTTTTT.

This sequence joins TRBV3-1 and TRBJ1-1; D is perhaps TRBD1 (6 bases). Between the trimmed V and J ends, which lost 2 bases and 4 bases, there was a span of 26 bases. The CDR3 runs to 19 residues. Germline V gene sequence: CDR1 LGHDT, CDR2 YNNKEL (reference sequence). The CDR3 here is CASSQRSGGLSSTGTEAFF. DNA for the CDR3: TGTGCCAGCAGCCAAAGGTCCGGGGGGCTCTCATCAACCGGCACTGAAGCTTTCTTT.

In regard to this clonotype: Its ends do not fully match the called genes, so a read error is possible. The V gene is TRBV4-1, the J gene TRBJ2-1; 8 nucleotides match TRBD2. The V gene's germline CDR1 is MGHRA and CDR2 YSYEKL. The CDR3 covers 12 residues. Here the CDR3 reads CASSQVAGQAIF. The CDR3 DNA sequence: TGCGCCAGCAGCCAAGTAGCGGGGCAAGCGATTTTC.

The V and J genes are TRBV4-1 and TRBJ2-3, with D hard to call. V was trimmed by 3 bases and J by 0 bases, leaving 4 bases between them. Germline V lookup: CDR1 MGHRA, CDR2 YSYEKL. This CDR3 contains 13 residues. This chain's CDR3 is CASSHPSTDTQYF. In DNA form, the CDR3 reads TGCGCCAGCAGCCACCCCAGCACAGATACGCAGTATTTT.

This chain links TRBV6-2 or TRBV6-3 with TRBJ1-1, with no clear D. The germline V gene encodes CDR1 MNHEY and CDR2 SVGEGT. V lost 0 bases and J 4 bases, leaving 0 bases between the germline ends. This CDR3 region has 11 residues. In DNA form, the CDR3 reads TGTGCCAGCAGTTACTCCACTGAAGCTTTCTTT. This gives the protein CASSYSTEAFF.

The chain recombines TRBV5-5 with TRBJ2-1, with TRBD1 identical over 10 bases. Germline V CDR1 and CDR2: SGHKS, YYEKEE (reference sequence). With 1 base clipped from V and 7 bases from J, the junction kept 5 bases outside the gene matches. The length of the CDR3 is 15 residues. The CDR3 nucleotides are TGTGCCAGCAGCTTGCGGACAGGGGGTATGAATGAGCAGTTCTTC. It yields the protein CASSLRTGGMNEQFF.

In this sample, this clonotype turned up once. V usage is TRBV11-2 and J usage is TRBJ1-1; TRBD1 matches at 7 bases. The junction had 8 bases not matched to a gene; V was cut back by 6 bases and J by 4 bases. The germline gives CDR1 SGHAT, CDR2 FQNNGV. The CDR3 consists of 14 residues. The DNA for the CDR3 is TGTGCCAGCAGGATATCCACAGGGGTCACTGAAGCTTTCTTT. Its protein product is CASRISTGVTEAFF.

This chain links TRBV9 with TRBJ2-3; 9 bases map to TRBD2. V was pared by 4 bases and J by 6 bases, with 12 bases of the junction left unmatched. Germline V gene sequence: CDR1 SGDLS, CDR2 YYNGEE. This CDR3 comprises 16 residues. CDR3: CASSPWGGRAGDTQYF. The CDR3 nucleotides are TGTGCCAGCAGCCCATGGGGCGGGAGGGCCGGGGATACGCAGTATTTT.